The entry below gives a single TCR beta chain sequence along with its context. Germline trimming cut 4 bases from V and 0 bases from J; bases unmatched to any gene: 5. Germline-derived CDR1 and CDR2 are MNHEY and SMNVEV (reference sequence). The CDR3 sequence is 16 residues long. The record originates from a study of technical replicates of blood from a handful of donors. Sequencing was performed with immunoSEQ multiplex PCR; in TCRdb, only in-frame clones are kept and a portion is missing. The sample contains some 80,000 clones, 90% to 95% of which appear only once. J is TRBJ2-1 and V is TRBV27, with 8 bases matching TRBD2. The sequencing input was T cells isolated from PBMCs. The TCR comes from a human donor in good health. The CDR3 protein is CASSSSLAASYNEQFF. CDR3 sequence (DNA): TGTGCCAGCAGTTCCTCACTAGCGGCCTCCTACAATGAGCAGTTCTTC.